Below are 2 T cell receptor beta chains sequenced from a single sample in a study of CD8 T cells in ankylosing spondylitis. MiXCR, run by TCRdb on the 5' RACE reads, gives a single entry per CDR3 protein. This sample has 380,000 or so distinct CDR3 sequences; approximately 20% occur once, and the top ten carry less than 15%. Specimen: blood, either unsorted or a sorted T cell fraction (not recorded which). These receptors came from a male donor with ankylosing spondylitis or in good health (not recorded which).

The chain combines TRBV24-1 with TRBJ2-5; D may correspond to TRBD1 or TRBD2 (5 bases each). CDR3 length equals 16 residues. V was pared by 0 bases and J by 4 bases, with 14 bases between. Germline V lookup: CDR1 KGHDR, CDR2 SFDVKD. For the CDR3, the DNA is TGTGCCACCAGTGATTTGCCTGGTGGGGACGGAGAGACCCAGTACTTC. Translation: CATSDLPGGDGETQYF.

CDR3 loop: CASSQQPEYEQFF. The CDR3 DNA follows: TGCGCCAGCAGCCAACAGCCCGAGTATGAGCAGTTCTTC. The V gene is TRBV5-1, the J gene TRBJ2-1; D gene uncertain. Trimming removed 4 bases from V and 8 bases from J, with 13 bases in between. The CDR3 is 13 residues long. Germline loops: CDR1 SGHRS, CDR2 YFSETQ.